These 7 T cell receptor beta chains were sequenced from one sample in a study of cytomegalovirus exposure and HLA in healthy donors. PCR involved 60 Vbeta and 13 Jbeta primers. The protocol was immunoSEQ multiplex PCR, while the TCRdb copy is restricted to in-frame clones and leaves out a portion. The table lists 180,000 or so clones, around a tenth of them singletons. Sequenced input: PBMCs. The receptor set was obtained from a woman in her 30s in good health and CMV-seropositive.

V gene TRBV27 combines with J gene TRBJ2-7, with 12 bases that match TRBD1. V lost 9 bases and J lost 7; bases outside the gene matches: 22. There are 18 residues in the CDR3. Germline values: CDR1 MNHEY, CDR2 SMNVEV (reference sequence). The CDR3 reads CASGQTGTGGGFSGEQYF. DNA for the CDR3: TGTGCCAGTGGCCAAACCGGGACAGGGGGCGGGTTTTCGGGAGAGCAGTACTTC.

This chain connects TRBV7-9 to TRBJ2-1; TRBD2 agrees at 10 bases. Germline trimming cut 3 bases from V and 8 bases from J; bases unmatched to any gene: 13. Germline V gene data show CDR1 as SEHNR and CDR2 as FQNEAQ (reference sequence). The CDR3 consists of 17 residues. The CDR3 here is CASSFFGLAEQRDEQFF. The CDR3 coding sequence is TGTGCCAGCAGCTTTTTCGGACTAGCGGAGCAAAGGGATGAGCAGTTCTTC.

The rearrangement links TRBV19 to TRBJ2-2; 10 positions match TRBD2. The CDR3 contains 17 residues. The V gene end was trimmed by 0 bases and the J gene end by 2 bases; junction bases not matched to a gene: 3. The germline V gene encodes CDR1 LNHDA and CDR2 SQIVND (reference sequence). CDR3 in DNA: TGTGCCAGTAGTATAGATCTAGCGGGAGTAAACACCGGGGAGCTGTTTTTT. As protein: CASSIDLAGVNTGELFF.

This clone was observed a few times. The chain has TRBV7-2 and TRBJ2-5; D is perhaps TRBD1 (5 bases). The CDR3 totals 14 residues. The germline V and J ends were trimmed by 5 bases and 3 bases, with 13 bases remaining between them. CDR1 and CDR2 from the germline V gene are SGHTA and FQGNSA. The CDR3 spells CASSPRRAEETQYF. The CDR3 nucleotides read TGTGCCAGCAGCCCCCGCAGGGCCGAAGAGACCCAGTACTTC.

This clone was counted only a few times. The V gene is TRBV9, the J gene TRBJ2-3, with TRBD1 as a possible D gene (6 bases). The CDR3 runs 13 residues. Trimming removed 4 bases at V and 15 bases at J, with 21 bases between. Per germline, CDR1 SGDLS and CDR2 YYNGEE. In nucleotides, the CDR3 is TGTGCCAGCAGCCTCAGATTAAACAGGGACCTTTATTTT. It yields the protein CASSLRLNRDLYF. The full variable domain, completed using reference TRBV9 and TRBJ2-3, is DSGVTQTPKHLITATGQRVTLRCSPRSGDLSVYWYQQSLDQGLQFLIQYYNGEERAKGNILERFSAQQFPDLHSELNLSSLELGDSALYFCASSLRLNRDLYFGPGTRLTVL.

This clone has more than one count but fewer than ten. This chain joins TRBV9 and TRBJ2-1; the D gene is possibly TRBD2 (6 bases). The V and J ends lost 0 bases and 4 bases respectively, with 14 bases between them. Germline-derived CDR1 and CDR2 are SGDLS and YYNGEE. CDR3 size: 16 residues. This chain's CDR3 is CASSVGGSGLYNEQFF. CDR3 DNA sequence: TGTGCCAGCAGCGTAGGGGGTAGCGGTCTATACAATGAGCAGTTCTTC.

This chain joins TRBV10-2 and TRBJ1-2; D ambiguous. Trimming left V 5 bases short and J 2 bases short, with 12 bases between. The length of the CDR3 is 14 residues. From germline, CDR1 is WSHSY and CDR2 SAAADI. The CDR3, as DNA: TGCGCCAGCAGTCCCTTTATCTTGAACTATGGCTACACCTTC. This gives the protein CASSPFILNYGYTF.